This section outlines one T cell receptor (beta chain) sequence together with its context. Its target is not known. The data are from a study of shared clonotypes between healthy human individuals. The naive CD8 population came from CD45RO-negative cells selected for CCR7, without terminally differentiated effector memory CD45RA+ cells. At deep level, the assay was performed. Sorted-subset replicate PCRs used 200 ng DNA, 30,000 or so T cell genomes. Profiled with immunoSEQ multiplex PCR; TCRdb holds only in-frame clones, not every one. The sample carries hundreds of thousands of clones, 85% to 95% recorded once. Germline CDR1 SGHDT, CDR2 YYEEEE. V lost 1 base, J lost 1 base, and 15 bases lay in between. This CDR3 comprises 17 residues. The study's findings and limits: Only blood was sampled; tissue repertoires likely differ.

The sample was naive CD8+ T cells sorted from blood. This chain connects TRBV5-6 to TRBJ2-1, with a weak D call TRBD1 (6 bases). The clonotype originates from a woman in her 30s in good health. In nucleotides, the CDR3 is TGTGCCAGCAGCTTGCGCCGGGACACCATTTCCTACAATGAGCAGTTCTTC. Translating it yields CASSLRRDTISYNEQFF.